Each of the 19 T cell receptor beta chains below was sequenced from the same sample in a study of cytomegalovirus exposure and HLA in healthy donors (dated by TCRdb to about 2017). The method behind the library was the immunoSEQ multiplex PCR assay. For the multiplex PCR, a mixture combining 60 forward primers for TCR Vbeta segments and 13 reverse primers for TCR Jbeta segments was used. TCRdb took over this immuneACCESS table, retaining in-frame rearrangements with V and J assigned. Such tables are incomplete; in checked studies, under half of the missing clones stem from an unresolved V gene, and the remainder is unexplained. The sample has 110,000 to 150,000 clones on record, nearly 10% of them singletons. The top ten clonotypes cover approximately 1.9% of the sample. Source material: PBMCs. The origin of the receptors is a man in his fifties in good health and CMV-seronegative.

Many counts were recorded for this clone. The gene calls are TRBV11-3 and TRBJ2-3, with D hard to call. The CDR3 contains 13 residues. V gave up 5 bases and J gave up 2 bases, with 8 bases separating them. CDR1 is SGHNT, CDR2 YENEEA, per germline. CDR3 in DNA: TGTGCCAGCAGCCCAGGATCCACAGATACGCAGTATTTT. Protein: CASSPGSTDTQYF.

This clone was detected once. The genes are TRBV28 and TRBJ2-5; TRBD1 agrees at 10 bases. The DNA end lines up better with TRBJ2-7; the J call may be wrong. CDR1 is MDHEN, CDR2 SYDVKM, per germline. This CDR3 region has 16 residues. The CDR3 DNA follows: TGTGCCAGCAGTCCTCAAGTCAGAGGACAGGGGGTCGAGCAGTACTTC. Protein product: CASSPQVRGQGVEQYF.

V is TRBV13 and J is TRBJ2-1, with 7 bases fitting TRBD1. The germline V gene encodes CDR1 PRHDT and CDR2 FYEKMQ (reference sequence). The CDR3 covers 14 residues. The V segment lost 5 bases and the J segment 8 bases; nucleotides outside the gene matches: 9. The CDR3 sequence is CASSDHRGGDEQFF. The CDR3 DNA follows: TGTGCCAGCAGCGACCACAGGGGCGGCGATGAGCAGTTCTTC.

This chain connects TRBV5-1 to TRBJ2-7; a possible D gene is TRBD2 (6 bases). The V gene lost 4 bases and the J gene lost 0 bases, with 17 bases spanning the gap. The CDR3 has 16 residues. CDR1 SGHRS and CDR2 YFSETQ come from the germline V gene. The CDR3 DNA sequence: TGCGCCAGCAGCCCCCAATCGCAGGGAGGCTCCTACGAGCAGTACTTC. Its translation is CASSPQSQGGSYEQYF.

This clone was observed a handful of times. The CDR3: CASSAQGTDTQYF. The CDR3 coding sequence is TGTGCCAGCAGTGCACAGGGCACAGATACGCAGTATTTT. The genes are TRBV2 and TRBJ2-3, with TRBD1 as a possible D gene (5 bases). This CDR3 contains 13 residues. V was shortened by 4 bases and J by 1 base, with 6 bases between the two germline ends. Per germline, CDR1 SNHLY and CDR2 FYNNEI.

V is TRBV6-6 and J is TRBJ1-1, with 12 bases identical to TRBD1. Per the germline V gene, CDR1 is MNHNY and CDR2 is SVGAGI (reference sequence). V trimming: 10 bases; J trimming: 4 bases; junction bases outside the gene matches: 13. The CDR3 is 16 amino acids. CDR3 in amino acids: CATRDRGRYGTTEAFF. CDR3 in DNA: TGTGCCACCCGGGACAGGGGGCGTTACGGGACCACTGAAGCTTTCTTT.

The chain has TRBV9 and TRBJ1-1; D perhaps matches TRBD1 (6 bases). Looked up from germline, CDR1 is SGDLS and CDR2 is YYNGEE. There are 14 residues in the CDR3. Trimming stripped 4 bases from V and 4 bases from J, with 14 bases between. CDR3 amino acids: CASSLGGGTTEAFF. The CDR3 DNA reads as TGTGCCAGCAGCCTCGGGGGGGGCACCACTGAAGCTTTCTTT. Combining the CDR3 with reference TRBV9 and TRBJ1-1 gives the whole variable domain DSGVTQTPKHLITATGQRVTLRCSPRSGDLSVYWYQQSLDQGLQFLIQYYNGEERAKGNILERFSAQQFPDLHSELNLSSLELGDSALYFCASSLGGGTTEAFFGQGTRLTVV.

The sample holds many counts of this clone. The chain is built from TRBV9 and TRBJ2-1, with D possibly matching TRBD2 (7 bases). Germline CDR1 is SGDLS and CDR2 is YYNGEE. V gave up 3 bases and J gave up 4 bases, with 11 bases separating them. The CDR3 covers 14 residues. In nucleotides, the CDR3 is TGTGCCAGCAGCGCCGGGGGGCAGTACAATGAGCAGTTCTTC. Translating it yields CASSAGGQYNEQFF.

This sequence joins TRBV5-5 and TRBJ2-3; 12 bases agree with TRBD1. CDR1 and CDR2 (germline): SGHKS, YYEKEE (reference sequence). The CDR3 is 16 residues long. Trimming cost V 1 base and J 2 bases; bases outside gene matches: 2. The CDR3 sequence: CASSLMGQGATDTQYF. The CDR3 DNA is TGTGCCAGCAGCTTGATGGGACAGGGGGCCACAGATACGCAGTATTTT.

This clone was seen only a few times. This chain connects TRBV5-1 to TRBJ2-3; TRBD2 matches at 9 bases. With V trimmed by 0 bases and J by 5 bases, 7 bases remained unmatched. Germline loops: CDR1 SGHRS, CDR2 YFSETQ. This CDR3 spans 16 amino acids. CDR3 coding DNA: TGCGCCAGCAGCTTGGTAGGGAGCGGGGGGATAGATACGCAGTATTTT. Its translation: CASSLVGSGGIDTQYF.

Only a few counts were recorded for this clone. This chain uses TRBV6-1 with TRBJ2-5; D unresolved. CDR1 and CDR2 (germline): MNHNS, SASEGT. The CDR3 has 15 residues. V lost 1 base and J lost 0, with 9 bases in between. The CDR3 region is CASSEEQMYQETQYF. For the CDR3, the DNA is TGTGCCAGCAGTGAAGAACAGATGTACCAAGAGACCCAGTACTTC.

This clone was seen only a few times. This chain joins TRBV19 and TRBJ1-5, with 7 positions matching TRBD1. V was pared by 0 bases and J by 1 base, with 3 bases of the junction left unmatched. The germline CDR1 and CDR2 sequences are LNHDA and SQIVND (reference sequence). The CDR3 covers 16 residues. CDR3 in DNA: TGTGCCAGTAGTATAGAAGGCAGGGGGAGCAATCAGCCCCAGCATTTT. This encodes CASSIEGRGSNQPQHF.

The V and J genes are TRBV6-4 and TRBJ2-1, with 11 bases that match TRBD2. The V and J ends lost 6 bases and 6 bases, in that order; junction bases with no gene match: 7. The CDR3 totals 15 residues. The germline V gene has CDR1 MRHNA and CDR2 SNTAGT. The CDR3 DNA follows: TGTGCCAGCAGCCCCGGGACTAGCGGAAGCAATGAGCAGTTCTTC. The encoded protein is CASSPGTSGSNEQFF.

This clone was observed a handful of times. The V gene is TRBV9, the J gene TRBJ1-5, with D possibly being TRBD1 (5 bases). V was clipped by 7 bases and J by 2 bases, with 13 bases between them. CDR3 length: 14 amino acids. Germline V gene data show CDR1 as SGDLS and CDR2 as YYNGEE. This chain's CDR3 is CASDNTGGNQPQHF. In DNA, the CDR3 is TGTGCCAGCGATAATACAGGTGGCAATCAGCCCCAGCATTTT.

This clone has a handful of counts. The chain uses TRBV7-9 and TRBJ1-5; 10 bases match TRBD1. This CDR3 is built from 14 residues. Germline values: CDR1 SEHNR, CDR2 FQNEAQ (reference sequence). V trimming: 1 base; J trimming: 6 bases; junction bases outside the gene matches: 0. CDR3 bases: TGTGCCAGCAGCTTAGGACAGGGGGCTCAGCCCCAGCATTTT. Protein: CASSLGQGAQPQHF.

The V call is TRBV13, the J call TRBJ2-2; D might be TRBD2 (5 bases). The germline gives CDR1 PRHDT, CDR2 FYEKMQ (reference sequence). The CDR3 is made up of 15 amino acids. The V and J ends lost 5 bases and 1 base respectively, with 11 bases between them. CDR3 nucleotide sequence: TGTGCCAGCAGCCCCGGAGGCCTGAACACCGGGGAGCTGTTTTTT. Protein product: CASSPGGLNTGELFF. The variable domain in full, with the rest retrieved from reference TRBV13 and TRBJ2-2, is AAGVIQSPRHLIKEKRETATLKCYPIPRHDTVYWYQQGPGQDPQFLISFYEKMQSDKGSIPDRFSAQQFSDYHSELNMSSLELGDSALYFCASSPGGLNTGELFFGEGSRLTVL.

This clone was observed a handful of times. The chain carries TRBV19 and TRBJ1-5; D remains ambiguous. CDR3 length equals 10 residues. V was clipped by 9 bases and J by 5 bases, with 5 bases between them. Per germline, CDR1 LNHDA and CDR2 SQIVND (reference sequence). CDR3 DNA sequence: TGTGCCAGCTCGGATCAGCCCCAGCATTTT. This sequence encodes CASSDQPQHF.

This chain uses TRBV5-1 with TRBJ2-6, with D unresolved. Germline CDR1 reads SGHRS; CDR2 reads YFSETQ. This CDR3 is 15 amino acids long. The V gene lost 0 bases and the J gene lost 0 bases, with 4 bases spanning the gap. The DNA for the CDR3 is TGCGCCAGCAGCTTGGGTCGCTCTGGGGCCAACGTCCTGACTTTC. It encodes CASSLGRSGANVLTF.

The J gene is TRBJ1-5, the V gene TRBV27; D perhaps matches TRBD1 (6 bases). Germline V gene lookup returns CDR1 MNHEY and CDR2 SMNVEV (reference sequence). This CDR3 has 14 residues. The V end was cut by 5 bases, the J end by 8 bases, with 16 bases between. The CDR3 DNA sequence: TGTGCCAGCAGTCTCGGGCAGGGGTGGGAGCCCCAGCATTTT. Protein sequence: CASSLGQGWEPQHF.